This TCR beta chain derives from a study of blood T cell repertoires in COVID-19 (dated by TCRdb to about 2020). Broadly, across the study: The collaborator samples originated in the United States, Italy and Spain and spanned the acute and convalescent phases of COVID-19. Deeply sampled blood TCRbeta repertoires from subjects exposed to, actively infected with, or recovered from COVID-19 were included in the dataset. The samples were drawn from two sources: the first 160 participants of the ongoing ImmuneRACE study, and about 1,300 subjects contributed by 6 global collaborators. A freely available public database, intended as a resource for researchers studying the immune response to SARS-CoV-2, is where the repertoires were released. The material from the prospective study consisted of cDNA or gDNA derived from T cells, B-cell-depleted T cells, or PBMCs. Where HLA class I and class II types were available, the types were taken from metadata supplied by the sample provider, not from assay-based typing. The sample metadata nearly always contained a de-identified subject ID, COVID-19 status, age in years and sex. Study-wide findings and limitations: The amount of clinical and demographic metadata varied by source and participant and was provided uncurated.

The sample holds one count of this clone. Its antigen has not been determined. One base away there is no much larger clone; base qualities are not given. TCRbeta CDR3 regions were amplified from genomic DNA by means of the immunoSEQ Assay, a bias-controlled multiplex PCR. On the authors' methods: The number of nucleated cells in each sample was estimated from the amplification of reference gene primers within the assay. Sequence reads were collapsed and filtered to measure the absolute abundance of every unique TCRbeta CDR3 rearrangement. For each sample, productive Simpson clonality was calculated by taking the square root of Simpson's diversity index across productive rearrangements. The immuneACCESS repertoire file appears here via TCRdb, limited to in-frame rearrangements. These files lack a portion of the clones; in checked studies, under half of the deficit traces to unresolved V genes, and the cause of the others is not known. V and J calls and clone size are those listed in that table; D and trimming were worked out from the DNA. The sample data list a few hundred thousand clones, and 80% to 90% of these were observed just once. More than 9.5% of the sample comes from the top ten.

The collaborating institutions used their own protocols to collect whole blood in K2EDTA tubes. For TCRbeta analysis, collaborators shipped samples as frozen whole blood, isolated PBMCs, or DNA extracted from either of those sample types. Per the germline V gene, MNHEY is the CDR1 and SVGEGT is the CDR2. CDR3 length: 18 amino acids, cysteine to phenylalanine. Just the 54-base CDR3 DNA is kept, in frame starting at base 1. V drops 0 bases and J drops 0 bases, leaving 15 bases in between. The receptor was derived from a woman between 65 and 79 years old with acute or convalescent COVID-19. In this chain, TRBV6-2 or TRBV6-3 is recombined with TRBJ1-3, with no reliable assignment of the D segment. The sequenced material came from peripheral blood. The nucleotide sequence is given as TGTGCCAGCAGTTACTCCGGAGGAGGTAGTCTCTCTGGAAACACCATATATTTT. Its product reads: CASSYSGGGSLSGNTIYF.